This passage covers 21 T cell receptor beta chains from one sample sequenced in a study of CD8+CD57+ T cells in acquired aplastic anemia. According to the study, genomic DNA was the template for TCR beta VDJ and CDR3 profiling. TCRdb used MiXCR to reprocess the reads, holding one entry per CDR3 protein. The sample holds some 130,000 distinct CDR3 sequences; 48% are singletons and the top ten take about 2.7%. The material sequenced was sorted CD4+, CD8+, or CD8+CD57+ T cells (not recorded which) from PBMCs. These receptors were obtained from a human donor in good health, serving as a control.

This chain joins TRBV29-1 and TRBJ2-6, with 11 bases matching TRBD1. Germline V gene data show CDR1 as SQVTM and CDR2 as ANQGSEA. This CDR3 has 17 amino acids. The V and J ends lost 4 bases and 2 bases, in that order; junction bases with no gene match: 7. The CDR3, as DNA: TGCAGCGTTGGTGGGACAGGGGGTATTGCTGGGGCCAACGTCCTGACTTTC. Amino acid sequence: CSVGGTGGIAGANVLTF.

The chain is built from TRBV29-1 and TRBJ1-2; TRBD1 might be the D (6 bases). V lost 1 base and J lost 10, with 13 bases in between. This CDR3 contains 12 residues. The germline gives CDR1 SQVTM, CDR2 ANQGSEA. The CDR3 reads CSVEVGRGDYTF. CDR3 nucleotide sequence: TGCAGCGTTGAAGTAGGCAGGGGTGACTACACCTTC. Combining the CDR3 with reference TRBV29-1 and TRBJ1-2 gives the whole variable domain SAVISQKPSRDICQRGTSLTIQCQVDSQVTMMFWYRQQPGQSLTLIATANQGSEATYESGFVIDKFPISRPNLTFSTLTVSNMSPEDSSIYLCSVEVGRGDYTFGSGTRLTVV.

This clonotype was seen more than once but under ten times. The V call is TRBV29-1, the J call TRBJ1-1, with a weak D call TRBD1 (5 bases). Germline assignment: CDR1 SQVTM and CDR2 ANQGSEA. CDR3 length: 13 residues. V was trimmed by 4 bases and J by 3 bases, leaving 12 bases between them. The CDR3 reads CSVGGLGHTEAFF. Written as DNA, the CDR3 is TGCAGCGTTGGGGGGTTAGGTCACACTGAAGCTTTCTTT. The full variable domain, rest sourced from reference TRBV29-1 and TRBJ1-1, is SAVISQKPSRDICQRGTSLTIQCQVDSQVTMMFWYRQQPGQSLTLIATANQGSEATYESGFVIDKFPISRPNLTFSTLTVSNMSPEDSSIYLCSVGGLGHTEAFFGQGTRLTVV.

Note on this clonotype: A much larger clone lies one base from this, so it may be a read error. CDR3 nucleotide sequence: TGTGCCAGCAGCTTAGGGGAAGCCTACTACAATGAGCAGTTCTTC. Its translation: CASSLGEAYYNEQFF. The rearrangement links TRBV11-2 to TRBJ2-1, with D hard to call. Germline loops: CDR1 SGHAT, CDR2 FQNNGV. V was cut by 1 base and J by 3 bases, with 10 bases left in between. The CDR3 has 15 amino acids.

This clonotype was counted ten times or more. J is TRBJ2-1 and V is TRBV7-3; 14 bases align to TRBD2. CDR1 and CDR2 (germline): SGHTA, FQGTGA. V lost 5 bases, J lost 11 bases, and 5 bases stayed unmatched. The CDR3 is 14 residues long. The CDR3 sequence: CASSAGTSGGQQFF. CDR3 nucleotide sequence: TGTGCCAGCAGCGCGGGGACTAGCGGGGGTCAGCAGTTCTTC.

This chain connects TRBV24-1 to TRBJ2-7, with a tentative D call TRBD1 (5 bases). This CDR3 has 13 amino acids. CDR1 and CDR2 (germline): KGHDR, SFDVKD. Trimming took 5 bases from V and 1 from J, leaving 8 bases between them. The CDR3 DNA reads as TGTGCCACCAGTGTGCAGGGTTCCTACGAGCAGTACTTC. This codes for CATSVQGSYEQYF.

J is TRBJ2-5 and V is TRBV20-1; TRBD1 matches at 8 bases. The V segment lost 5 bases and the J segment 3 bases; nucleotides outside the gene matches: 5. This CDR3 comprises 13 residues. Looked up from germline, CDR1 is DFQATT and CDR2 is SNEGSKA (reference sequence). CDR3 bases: TGCAGTGCTCTCCGGGACAGGAAAGAGACCCAGTACTTC. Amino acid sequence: CSALRDRKETQYF.

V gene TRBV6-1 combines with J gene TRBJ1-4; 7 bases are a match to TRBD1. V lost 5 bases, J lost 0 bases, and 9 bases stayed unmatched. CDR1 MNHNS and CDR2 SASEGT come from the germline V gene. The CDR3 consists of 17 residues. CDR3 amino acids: CASSLRQGAATNEKLFF. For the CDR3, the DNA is TGTGCCAGCAGTCTACGACAGGGCGCCGCAACTAATGAAAAACTGTTTTTT.

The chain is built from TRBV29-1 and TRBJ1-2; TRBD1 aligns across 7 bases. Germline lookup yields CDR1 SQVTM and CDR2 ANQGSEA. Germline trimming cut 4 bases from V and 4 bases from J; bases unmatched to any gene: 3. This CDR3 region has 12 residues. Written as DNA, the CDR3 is TGCAGCGTTGGCGACAGGGTCTATGGCTACACCTTC. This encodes CSVGDRVYGYTF. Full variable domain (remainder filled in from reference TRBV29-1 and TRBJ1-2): SAVISQKPSRDICQRGTSLTIQCQVDSQVTMMFWYRQQPGQSLTLIATANQGSEATYESGFVIDKFPISRPNLTFSTLTVSNMSPEDSSIYLCSVGDRVYGYTFGSGTRLTVV.

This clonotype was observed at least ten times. This CDR3 reads CASSGGQLRMEQYF. The CDR3 bases are TGTGCCAGCAGTGGAGGACAGTTACGTATGGAGCAGTACTTC. The V call is TRBV6-1, the J call TRBJ2-7; tentatively, D is TRBD1 (6 bases). The CDR3 totals 14 residues. V was trimmed by 4 bases and J by 7 bases, leaving 17 bases between them. The germline CDR1 and CDR2 sequences are MNHNS and SASEGT.

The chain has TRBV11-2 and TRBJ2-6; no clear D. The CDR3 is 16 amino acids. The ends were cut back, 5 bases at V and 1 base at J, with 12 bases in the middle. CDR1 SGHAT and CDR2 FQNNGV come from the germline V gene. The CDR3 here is CASSHRVPSGANVLTF. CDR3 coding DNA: TGTGCCAGCAGCCACCGAGTTCCTTCTGGGGCCAACGTCCTGACTTTC.

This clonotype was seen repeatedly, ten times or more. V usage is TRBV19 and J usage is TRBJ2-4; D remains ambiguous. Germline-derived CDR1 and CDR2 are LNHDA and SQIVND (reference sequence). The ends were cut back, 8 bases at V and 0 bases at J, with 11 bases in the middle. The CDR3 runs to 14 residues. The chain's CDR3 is CASSQNLAKNIQYF. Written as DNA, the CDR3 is TGTGCCAGTTCCCAGAATTTAGCCAAAAACATTCAGTACTTC.

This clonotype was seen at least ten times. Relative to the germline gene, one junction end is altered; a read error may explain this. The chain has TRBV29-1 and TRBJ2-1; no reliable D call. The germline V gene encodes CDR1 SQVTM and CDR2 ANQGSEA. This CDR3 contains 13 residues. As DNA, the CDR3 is TGCAGCGCTGAAAGCTCCTTCTACAATGAGCAGTTCTTC. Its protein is CSAESSFYNEQFF.

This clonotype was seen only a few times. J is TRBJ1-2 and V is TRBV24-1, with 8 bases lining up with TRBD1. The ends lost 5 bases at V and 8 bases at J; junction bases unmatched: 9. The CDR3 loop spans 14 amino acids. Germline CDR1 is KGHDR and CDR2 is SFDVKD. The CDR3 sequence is CATSALAGGRGYTF. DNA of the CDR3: TGTGCCACCAGTGCCTTAGCAGGGGGCCGGGGCTACACCTTC.

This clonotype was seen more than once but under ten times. The CDR3: CASSVPSQGNYGYTF. CDR3 DNA: TGTGCCAGCAGTGTACCCTCGCAGGGAAACTATGGCTACACCTTC. The chain carries TRBV2 and TRBJ1-2; TRBD1 is a possible D gene (5 bases). The CDR3 runs 15 residues. Germline V gives CDR1 SNHLY, CDR2 FYNNEI. The ends were cut back, 4 bases at V and 2 bases at J, with 14 bases in the middle.

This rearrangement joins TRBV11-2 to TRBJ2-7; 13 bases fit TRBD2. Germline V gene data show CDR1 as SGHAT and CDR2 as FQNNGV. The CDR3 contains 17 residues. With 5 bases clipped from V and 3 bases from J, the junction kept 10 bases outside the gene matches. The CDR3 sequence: CASSLPSGTSGVYEQYF. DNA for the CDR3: TGTGCCAGCAGCCTCCCATCCGGGACTAGCGGGGTCTACGAGCAGTACTTC.

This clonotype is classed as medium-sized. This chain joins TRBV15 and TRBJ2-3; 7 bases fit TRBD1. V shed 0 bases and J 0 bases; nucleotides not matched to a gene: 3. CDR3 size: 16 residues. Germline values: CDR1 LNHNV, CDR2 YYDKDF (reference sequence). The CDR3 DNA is TGTGCCACCAGCAGAGATGGACAGGTCAGCACAGATACGCAGTATTTT. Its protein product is CATSRDGQVSTDTQYF.

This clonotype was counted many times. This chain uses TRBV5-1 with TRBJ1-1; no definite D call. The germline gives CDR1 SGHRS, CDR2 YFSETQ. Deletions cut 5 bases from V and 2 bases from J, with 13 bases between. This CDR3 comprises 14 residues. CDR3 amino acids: CASRGGSSNTEAFF. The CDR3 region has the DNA TGCGCCAGCAGAGGTGGCAGCTCTAACACTGAAGCTTTCTTT.

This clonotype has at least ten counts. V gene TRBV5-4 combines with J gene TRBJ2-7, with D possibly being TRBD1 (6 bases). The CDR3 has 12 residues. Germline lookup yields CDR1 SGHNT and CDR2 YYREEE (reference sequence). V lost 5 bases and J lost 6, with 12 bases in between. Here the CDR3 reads CASSRDRLEQYF. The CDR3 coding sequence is TGTGCCAGCAGTCGTGACAGGCTCGAGCAGTACTTC.

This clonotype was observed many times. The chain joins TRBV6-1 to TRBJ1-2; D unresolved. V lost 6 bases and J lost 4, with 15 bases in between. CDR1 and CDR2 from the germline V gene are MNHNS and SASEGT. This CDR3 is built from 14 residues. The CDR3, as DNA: TGTGCCAGCAGAGAACCGAATGGGCCCTATGGCTACACCTTC. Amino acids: CASREPNGPYGYTF.

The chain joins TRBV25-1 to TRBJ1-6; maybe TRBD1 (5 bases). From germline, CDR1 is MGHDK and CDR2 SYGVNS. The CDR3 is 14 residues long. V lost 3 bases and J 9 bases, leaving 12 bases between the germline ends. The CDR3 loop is CASSDGGSGSPLHF. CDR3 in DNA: TGTGCCAGCAGTGACGGGGGTAGCGGTTCACCCCTCCACTTT.